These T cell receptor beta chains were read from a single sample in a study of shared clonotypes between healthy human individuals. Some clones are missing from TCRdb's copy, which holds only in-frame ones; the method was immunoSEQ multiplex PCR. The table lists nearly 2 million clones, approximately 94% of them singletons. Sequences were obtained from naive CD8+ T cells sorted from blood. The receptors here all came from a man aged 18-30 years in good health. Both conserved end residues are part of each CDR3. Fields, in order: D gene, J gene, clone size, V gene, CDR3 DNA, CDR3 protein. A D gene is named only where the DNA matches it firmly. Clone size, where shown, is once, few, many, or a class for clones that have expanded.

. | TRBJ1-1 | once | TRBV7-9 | TGTGCCAGCAGCTCCCCGGGACCCAACACTGAAGCTTTCTTT | CASSSPGPNTEAFF
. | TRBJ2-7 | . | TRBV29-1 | TGCAGCGTTGAGGGCCAGGAAACCTACGAGCAGTACTTC | CSVEGQETYEQYF
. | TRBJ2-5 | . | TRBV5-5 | TGTGCCAGCAGCCGCCGGACTGAGAAAGAGACCCAGTACTTC | CASSRRTEKETQYF
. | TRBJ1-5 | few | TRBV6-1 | TGTGCCAGCATATCAGGCGCATATAGCAATCAGCCCCAGCATTTT | CASISGAYSNQPQHF
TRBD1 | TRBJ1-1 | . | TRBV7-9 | TGTGCCAGCAGCTTAGGTTTCCAGGGGGCTTTAGGTACTGAAGCTTTCTTT | CASSLGFQGALGTEAFF
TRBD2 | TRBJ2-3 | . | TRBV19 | TGTGCCAGTAGTATGGCAGCGGGGGCAGATACGCAGTATTTT | CASSMAAGADTQYF
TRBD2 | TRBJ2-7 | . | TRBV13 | TGTGCCAGCAGACCCGGACTAGCGGTTTCCTACGAGCAGTACTTC | CASRPGLAVSYEQYF
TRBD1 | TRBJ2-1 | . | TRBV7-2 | TGTGCCAGCAGCTCAAAAGGACAGGGGGAAACGGATGAGCAGTTCTTC | CASSSKGQGETDEQFF
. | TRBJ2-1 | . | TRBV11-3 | TGTGCCAGCAGCCTAGACAGCTACAATGAGCAGTTCTTC | CASSLDSYNEQFF
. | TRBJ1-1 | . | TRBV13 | TGTGCCAGCAGCCGTCTGGGGGGCGCTGAAGCTTTCTTT | CASSRLGGAEAFF
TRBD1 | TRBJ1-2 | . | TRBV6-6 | TGTGCCAGCAGGGGACAGGGTCCTAACTATGGCTACACCTTC | CASRGQGPNYGYTF
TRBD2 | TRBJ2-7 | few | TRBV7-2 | TGTGCCAGCAGCTTTCCTAGCGGGTACTACGAGCAGTACTTC | CASSFPSGYYEQYF
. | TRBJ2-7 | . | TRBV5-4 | TGTGCCAGCAGCTATTGGGGGCGGGGTCACGAGCAGTACTTC | CASSYWGRGHEQYF
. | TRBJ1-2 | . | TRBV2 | TGTGCCAGCAAGGGGCCCGAGACCGGATATGGCTACACCTTC | CASKGPETGYGYTF
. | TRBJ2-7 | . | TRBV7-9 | TGTGCCAGCAGCAGCGACGACACGCCAAGGAGGTACTTC | CASSSDDTPRRYF
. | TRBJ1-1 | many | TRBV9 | TGTGCCAGCAGCGTATGGGATGCGAACACTGAAGCTTTCTTT | CASSVWDANTEAFF
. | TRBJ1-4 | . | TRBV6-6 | TGTGCCAGCAGTTACTCGACCCTGACGGGAGCAAGGGTGTTTTTT | CASSYSTLTGARVFF
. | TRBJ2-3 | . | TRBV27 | TGTGCCAGCAGTTTAATTAGGGAAACAGGGACCACAGATACGCAGTATTTT | CASSLIRETGTTDTQYF
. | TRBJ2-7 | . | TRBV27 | TGTGCCAGCAGTTTGGGCGGAAGCTCCTACGAGCAGTACTTC | CASSLGGSSYEQYF
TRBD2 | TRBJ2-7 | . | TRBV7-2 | TGTGCCAGCAGCCCCATAATCTCACGGGGGGTCTACGAGCAGTACTTC | CASSPIISRGVYEQYF
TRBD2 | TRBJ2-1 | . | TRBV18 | TGTGCCAGCTCCCCTCTACGGGAGGGCAGGAATGAGCAGTTCTTC | CASSPLREGRNEQFF
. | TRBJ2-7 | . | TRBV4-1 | TGCGCCAGCAGCCAAGGACCAGGGACGTACGAGCAGTACTTC | CASSQGPGTYEQYF
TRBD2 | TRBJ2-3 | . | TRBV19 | TGTGCCAGTAGTACCCTAGCGGGTAGCACAGATACGCAGTATTTT | CASSTLAGSTDTQYF
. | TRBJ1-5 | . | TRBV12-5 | TGTGCTAGTGGTTTCAGTGCCCAGCCCCAGCATTTT | CASGFSAQPQHF
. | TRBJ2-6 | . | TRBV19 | TGTGCCAGTAGTATCGGTCAGGGAGTACCTGGGGCCAACGTCCTGACTTTC | CASSIGQGVPGANVLTF
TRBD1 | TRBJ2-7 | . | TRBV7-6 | TGTGCCAGCAGCCAGGGGGCGCACAACGAGCAGTACTTC | CASSQGAHNEQYF
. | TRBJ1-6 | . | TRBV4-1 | TGCGCCAGCAGCCAAAGAGGGGTAGGTTCACCCCTCCACTTT | CASSQRGVGSPLHF
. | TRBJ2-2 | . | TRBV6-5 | TGTGCCAGCAGTTACGGGACTCAAAACACCGGGGAGCTGTTTTTT | CASSYGTQNTGELFF
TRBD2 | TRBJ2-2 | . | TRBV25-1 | TGTGCCAGCAGTGAATCGGGGGGGTCCGGGGAGCTGTTTTTT | CASSESGGSGELFF
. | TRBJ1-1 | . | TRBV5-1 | TGCGCCAGCAGTCTCGGGCGGAACACTGAAGCTTTCTTT | CASSLGRNTEAFF
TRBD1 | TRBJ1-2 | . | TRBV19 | TGTGCCAGTAGTCCCGGGACAGCGCATGGCTACACCTTC | CASSPGTAHGYTF
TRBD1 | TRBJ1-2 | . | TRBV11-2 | TGTGCCAGCAGCACCAGGGGGGGCTACACCTTC | CASSTRGGYTF
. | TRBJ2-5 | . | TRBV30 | TGTGCCTGGACAGGGCAGGGCGAGACCCAGTACTTC | CAWTGQGETQYF
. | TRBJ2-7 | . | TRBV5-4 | TGTGCCAGCAGCAAGCCCCACGAGGGAAGCTCCTACGAGCAGTACTTC | CASSKPHEGSSYEQYF
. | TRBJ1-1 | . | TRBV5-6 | TGTGCCAGCAGCTTCCAGGACACTGAAGCTTTCTTT | CASSFQDTEAFF
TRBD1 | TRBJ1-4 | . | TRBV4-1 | TGCGCCAGCAGCCAAGTGGACAGGGCCTACGAAAAACTGTTTTTT | CASSQVDRAYEKLFF
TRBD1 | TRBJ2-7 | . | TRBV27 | TGTGCCAGCACCGGGACAGATATGAACGAGCAGTACTTC | CASTGTDMNEQYF
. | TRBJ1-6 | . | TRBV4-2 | TGTGCCAGCAGCCAAGATCCGGCTTTGGAGGGGGTAATGGTTTCACCCCTCCACTTT | CASSQDPALEGVMVSPLHF
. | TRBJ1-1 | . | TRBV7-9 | TGTGCCAGCAGCCCCCCGCGTCAGGACAGCTTAAAAGCTTTCTTT | CASSPPRQDSLKAFF
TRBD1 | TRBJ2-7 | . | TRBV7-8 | TGTGCCAGCAGCTCAGGGACAGCTGAGCAGTACTTC | CASSSGTAEQYF
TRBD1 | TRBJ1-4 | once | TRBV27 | TGTGCCAGCAGCCTGGGACAGGGGGCTGCAACTAATGAAAAACTGTTTTTT | CASSLGQGAATNEKLFF
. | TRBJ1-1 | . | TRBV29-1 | TGCAGACCAAGACAGGAGAACACTGAAGCTTTCTTT | CRPRQENTEAFF
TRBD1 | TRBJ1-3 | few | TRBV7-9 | TGTGCCAGTCCCGGGACAGGGGCGCAAGGAAACACCATATATTTT | CASPGTGAQGNTIYF
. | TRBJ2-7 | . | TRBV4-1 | TGCGCCAGCAGCCAAGATAGAGGGGTCTCCTACGAGCAGTACTTC | CASSQDRGVSYEQYF
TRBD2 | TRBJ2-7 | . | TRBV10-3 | TGTGCCATCGGCCCCCCCGGGGGGGCGGCCGAGCAGTACTTC | CAIGPPGGAAEQYF